The 21 T cell receptor beta chains listed next were all sequenced from one sample in a study of immunodeficiency. Some clones are missing from TCRdb's copy, which holds only in-frame ones; the method was immunoSEQ multiplex PCR. The sample has about 840 clones, roughly nine tenths seen once. The sample was CD4+ T cells from blood. The receptors stem from a human donor in good health.

CDR3 sequence (DNA): TGTGCCATCAGTGCTGGGACTAGCGGGCTGTCTAGCACAGATACGCAGTATTTT. Amino acid sequence: CAISAGTSGLSSTDTQYF. The chain recombines TRBV10-3 with TRBJ2-3, with TRBD2 matching 12 bases. Germline CDR1 and CDR2: ENHRY and SYGVKD. The CDR3 length is 18 residues. J lost 0 bases, V lost 4 bases, and 8 bases had no gene match.

The chain is built from TRBV12-5 and TRBJ2-2; D uncertain. CDR3 size: 12 residues. V was shortened by 7 bases and J by 6 bases, with 9 bases between the two germline ends. The germline V gene has CDR1 LGHNT and CDR2 FRNRAP. The CDR3: CASAPGPGELFF. CDR3 nucleotide sequence: TGTGCTAGTGCCCCCGGCCCCGGGGAGCTGTTTTTT.

The chain has TRBV6-5 and TRBJ2-7; 9 bases line up with TRBD1. This CDR3 contains 15 residues. With V trimmed by 5 bases and J by 6 bases, 11 bases remained unmatched. Germline values: CDR1 MNHEY, CDR2 SVGAGI. The DNA for the CDR3 is TGTGCCAGCAGTCAGGGACAGGGATCAGTGCTCGAGCAGTACTTC. Its translation: CASSQGQGSVLEQYF.

The chain employs TRBV28 and TRBJ1-4; 10 positions agree with TRBD1. The CDR3 covers 15 residues. With V trimmed by 5 bases and J by 7 bases, 7 bases remained unmatched. CDR1 is MDHEN, CDR2 SYDVKM, per germline. The CDR3 reads CASSGPGQGSEKLFF. DNA for the CDR3: TGTGCCAGCAGTGGACCGGGACAGGGGAGTGAAAAACTGTTTTTT.

The rearrangement links TRBV24-1 to TRBJ2-2; 7 positions match TRBD1. V lost 4 bases to trimming and J lost 4 bases; unmatched junction nucleotides: 8. Germline assignment: CDR1 KGHDR and CDR2 SFDVKD. The CDR3 sequence is 16 residues long. The DNA for the CDR3 is TGTGCCACCAGTGACCCTCGGGACAGTATCACCGGGGAGCTGTTTTTT. Amino acids: CATSDPRDSITGELFF.

This clone was seen a single time. This chain uses TRBV28 with TRBJ2-2; D may be TRBD1 (6 bases). The CDR3 is 15 residues long. Trimming stripped 7 bases from V and 8 bases from J, with 20 bases between. CDR1 is MDHEN and CDR2 is SYDVKM in the germline V gene. CDR3 sequence: CASITNRLQGGELFF. As DNA, the CDR3 is TGTGCCAGCATCACGAACCGGCTACAGGGTGGGGAGCTGTTTTTT.

This chain joins TRBV3-1 (or the pseudogene TRBV3-2) and TRBJ2-4, with 9 bases aligning to TRBD1. J lost 1 base, V lost 5 bases, and 9 bases had no gene match. Germline V gene sequence: CDR1 LGHDT, CDR2 YNNKEL (reference sequence). The length of the CDR3 is 17 residues. The CDR3 loop reads CASSTIQGAGAKNIQYF. Written as DNA, the CDR3 is TGTGCCAGCAGCACCATACAGGGGGCCGGGGCCAAAAACATTCAGTACTTC.

The chain couples TRBV7-2 to TRBJ2-7; maybe TRBD2 (5 bases). The CDR3 loop spans 14 amino acids. Germline V gene lookup returns CDR1 SGHTA and CDR2 FQGNSA. With 4 bases removed from V and 2 bases from J, the gap between germline ends came to 12 bases. In nucleotides, the CDR3 is TGTGCCAGCAGCTCCAAGTGGGGAGCCTACGAGCAGTACTTC. The encoded protein is CASSSKWGAYEQYF.

The chain employs TRBV3-1 (or the pseudogene TRBV3-2) and TRBJ2-1, with 15 bases matching TRBD2. This CDR3 is built from 15 residues. Per germline, CDR1 LGHDT and CDR2 YNNKEL (reference sequence). J lost 9 bases, V lost 2 bases, and 2 bases had no gene match. The CDR3 protein is CASSQLGLAGGEQFF. The CDR3 DNA sequence: TGTGCCAGCAGCCAATTGGGACTAGCGGGGGGTGAGCAGTTCTTC.

This clone was counted between two and nine times. Here the CDR3 reads CASREGQGSTEAFF. CDR3 nucleotides: TGCGCCAGCAGGGAAGGACAGGGGAGCACTGAAGCTTTCTTT. V and J are TRBV5-1 and TRBJ1-1; 9 nucleotides line up with TRBD1. The ends lost 5 bases at V and 4 bases at J; junction bases unmatched: 6. The CDR3 has 14 amino acids. CDR1 and CDR2 from the germline V gene are SGHRS and YFSETQ.

This rearrangement joins TRBV18 to TRBJ1-1; D is uncertain. V lost 0 bases and J lost 5, with 13 bases in between. The CDR3 sequence is 15 residues long. CDR1 is KGHSH and CDR2 is LQKENI in the germline V gene. The CDR3 loop reads CASSPPGITNTEAFF. The CDR3 region has the DNA TGTGCCAGCTCACCACCGGGCATAACAAATACTGAAGCTTTCTTT.

The rearrangement joins TRBV7-2 to TRBJ1-1; D not certain. From germline, CDR1 is SGHTA and CDR2 FQGNSA. Trimming shortened V by 5 bases and J by 0 bases, and 16 bases separated the two germline ends. The CDR3 runs 16 residues. This CDR3 is CASSLTGGVLNTEAFF. In nucleotides, the CDR3 is TGTGCCAGCAGCCTCACGGGTGGAGTCTTGAACACTGAAGCTTTCTTT.

The gene calls are TRBV5-1 and TRBJ1-1, with 7 bases fitting TRBD1. Per germline, CDR1 SGHRS and CDR2 YFSETQ. Trimming cost V 4 bases and J 7 bases; bases outside gene matches: 7. This CDR3 is built from 13 residues. This CDR3 reads CASSEGAQNEAFF. The CDR3 DNA follows: TGCGCCAGCAGCGAGGGGGCGCAGAATGAAGCTTTCTTT.

The gene calls are TRBV3-1 (or the pseudogene TRBV3-2) and TRBJ2-3; D gene ambiguous. In germline, CDR1 is LGHDT, CDR2 YNNKEL (reference sequence). Trimming pared 5 bases from V and 9 bases from J, leaving 15 bases between. The CDR3 has 13 residues. CDR3 sequence reads: CASSGIKIGTQYF. The CDR3 coding sequence is TGTGCCAGCAGCGGAATCAAAATAGGCACGCAGTATTTT.

This rearrangement joins TRBV5-1 to TRBJ2-7; 8 bases are a match to TRBD1. V shed 4 bases and J 5 bases; nucleotides not matched to a gene: 8. CDR1 and CDR2 from the germline V gene are SGHRS and YFSETQ. This CDR3 contains 14 residues. The CDR3 coding sequence is TGCGCCAGCAGCCACCGGACAGGGTTCGACGAGCAGTACTTC. It specifies CASSHRTGFDEQYF.

V usage is TRBV28 and J usage is TRBJ1-2; TRBD1 matches 8 bases. V lost 6 bases and J lost 6; bases outside the gene matches: 15. Germline V gives CDR1 MDHEN, CDR2 SYDVKM. This CDR3 has 16 amino acids. DNA for the CDR3: TGTGCCAGCAGCCCCTCCTTCGGACAGGGCACTAATGGCTACACCTTC. As protein: CASSPSFGQGTNGYTF.

This chain connects TRBV9 to TRBJ1-1; D remains ambiguous. The ends were cut back, 4 bases at V and 3 bases at J, with 10 bases in the middle. The CDR3 runs 13 residues. Germline CDR1 is SGDLS and CDR2 is YYNGEE. CDR3 sequence (DNA): TGTGCCAGCAGCCCCCGGTGGGACACTGAAGCTTTCTTT. It encodes CASSPRWDTEAFF.

This clone was picked up a small number of times. The chain joins TRBV6-1 to TRBJ1-2; D is possibly TRBD1 (5 bases). The germline V gene encodes CDR1 MNHNS and CDR2 SASEGT. Between the trimmed V and J ends, which lost 4 bases and 5 bases, there was a span of 17 bases. The CDR3 runs to 15 residues. The CDR3 sequence: CASSGTGGGVYGYTF. CDR3 nucleotides: TGTGCCAGCAGTGGTACCGGGGGTGGGGTGTATGGCTACACCTTC.

The chain couples TRBV7-9 to TRBJ1-3; D is perhaps TRBD1 (6 bases). This CDR3 has 17 amino acids. The germline V and J ends were trimmed by 0 bases and 0 bases, with 12 bases remaining between them. Germline V gene data show CDR1 as SEHNR and CDR2 as FQNEAQ (reference sequence). The CDR3 coding sequence is TGTGCCAGCAGCTTAGCCCAGGGGATAAACTCTGGAAACACCATATATTTT. Protein: CASSLAQGINSGNTIYF.

V is TRBV6-2 or TRBV6-3 and J is TRBJ2-5; D is undetermined. CDR1 is MNHEY, CDR2 SVGEGT, per germline. Trimming pared 7 bases from V and 4 bases from J, leaving 19 bases between. The CDR3 totals 15 residues. The chain's CDR3 is CASTPGLGQRETQYF. DNA of the CDR3: TGTGCCAGCACCCCGGGTCTCGGGCAGAGAGAGACCCAGTACTTC.

The chain employs TRBV18 and TRBJ1-3; D is ambiguous. The CDR3 extends over 18 amino acids. Deletions cut 3 bases from V and 0 bases from J, with 18 bases between. The germline gives CDR1 KGHSH, CDR2 LQKENI. CDR3 nucleotides: TGTGCCAGCTCACCCCCGATGAGCAGGACTTTCTCTGGAAACACCATATATTTT. Translated, it gives CASSPPMSRTFSGNTIYF.